This T cell receptor beta chain was captured in a study of immune evolution from preneoplasia to lung adenocarcinoma. Study observations and caveats: Normal lung had highest clonality; later lesions appeared denser, more diverse. Top clone share appeared to fall from AAH through AIS, MIA, adenocarcinoma.

Details on this clone: What it recognizes is unknown.

Per the germline V gene, CDR1 is DFQATT and CDR2 is SNEGSKA (reference sequence). The germline V and J ends were trimmed by 3 bases and 10 bases, with 10 bases remaining between them. The CDR3 is made up of 11 amino acids. Produced via immunoSEQ multiplex PCR; TCRdb's table is partial and in-frame only. Of around 6,200 clones listed, about four fifths are singletons. Patients had resection in Japan or China between the mid-2010s and the late 2010s. H&E slides confirmed each diagnosis, reviewed by two pathologists independently. The chain recombines TRBV20-1 with TRBJ1-5; unclear D gene. The specimen was FFPE adjacent normal lung tissue. The clonotype originates from a person aged 60-80 years with lung adenocarcinoma. The CDR3 nucleotides read TGCAGTGCTAGTATCGGGGAACCCCAGCATTTT. Translating gives CSASIGEPQHF.